This T cell receptor (beta chain) was sequenced in a study of cytomegalovirus exposure and HLA in healthy donors. Study in general: Across roughly 400 genotyped donors, over 70% landed in the Caucasian-associated ancestry cluster.

Germline V CDR1 and CDR2: SQVTM, ANQGSEA. CDR3 length equals 12 residues. V was pared by 7 bases and J by 5 bases, with 7 bases of the junction left unmatched. The PCR used 60 Vbeta and 13 Jbeta primers. Using immunoSEQ multiplex PCR, the repertoire was profiled, and TCRdb retains in-frame clones only, with some absent. This table holds approximately 140,000 clones, over 60% found once. Study observations and caveats: A prior analysis recorded that most TCR beta V segments were productive about 90% or about 30% of the time. Sequence variants that were highly shared formed a cluster that was likely a sequencing artifact.

This clone was counted only a few times. Its target is not known. This TCR derives from a male donor in good health and CMV-seropositive. Sequencing used PBMCs. The chain carries TRBV29-1 and TRBJ2-5, with 7 bases that match TRBD2. In DNA form, the CDR3 reads TGCAGCGGAGGGAGGGCCGGGGAGACCCAGTACTTC. Amino acids: CSGGRAGETQYF.